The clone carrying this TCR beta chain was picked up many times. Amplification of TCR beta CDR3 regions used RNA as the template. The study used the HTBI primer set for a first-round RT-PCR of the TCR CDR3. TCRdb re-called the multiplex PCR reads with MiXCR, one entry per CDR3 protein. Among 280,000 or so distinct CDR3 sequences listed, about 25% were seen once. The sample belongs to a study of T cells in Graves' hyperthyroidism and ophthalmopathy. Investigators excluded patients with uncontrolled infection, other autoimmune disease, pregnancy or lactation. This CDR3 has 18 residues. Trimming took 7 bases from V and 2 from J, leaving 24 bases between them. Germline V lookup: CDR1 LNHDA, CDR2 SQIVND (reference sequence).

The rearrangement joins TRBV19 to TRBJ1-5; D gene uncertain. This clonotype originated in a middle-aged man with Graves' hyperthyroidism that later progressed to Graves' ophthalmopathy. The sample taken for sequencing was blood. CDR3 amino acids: CASKNSPGSLGGNQPQHF. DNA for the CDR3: TGTGCCAGTAAAAATTCTCCGGGCTCTCTTGGGGGCAATCAGCCCCAGCATTTT.